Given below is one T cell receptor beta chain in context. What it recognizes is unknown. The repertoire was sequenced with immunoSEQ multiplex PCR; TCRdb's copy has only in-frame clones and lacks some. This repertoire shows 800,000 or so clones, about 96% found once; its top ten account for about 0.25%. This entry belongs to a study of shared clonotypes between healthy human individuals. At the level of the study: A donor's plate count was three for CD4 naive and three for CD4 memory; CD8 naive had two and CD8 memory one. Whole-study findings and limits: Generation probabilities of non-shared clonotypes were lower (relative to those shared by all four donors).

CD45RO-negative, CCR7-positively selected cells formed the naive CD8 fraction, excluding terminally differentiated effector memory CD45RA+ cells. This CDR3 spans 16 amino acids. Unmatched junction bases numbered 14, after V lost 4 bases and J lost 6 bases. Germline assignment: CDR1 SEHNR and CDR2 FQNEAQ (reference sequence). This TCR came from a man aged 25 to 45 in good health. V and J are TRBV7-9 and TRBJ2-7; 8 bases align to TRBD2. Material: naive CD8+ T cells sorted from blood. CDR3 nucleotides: TGTGCCAGCAGCTCTGATCGGGAGGGGCCTTGGGGCGAGCAGTACTTC. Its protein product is CASSSDREGPWGEQYF.